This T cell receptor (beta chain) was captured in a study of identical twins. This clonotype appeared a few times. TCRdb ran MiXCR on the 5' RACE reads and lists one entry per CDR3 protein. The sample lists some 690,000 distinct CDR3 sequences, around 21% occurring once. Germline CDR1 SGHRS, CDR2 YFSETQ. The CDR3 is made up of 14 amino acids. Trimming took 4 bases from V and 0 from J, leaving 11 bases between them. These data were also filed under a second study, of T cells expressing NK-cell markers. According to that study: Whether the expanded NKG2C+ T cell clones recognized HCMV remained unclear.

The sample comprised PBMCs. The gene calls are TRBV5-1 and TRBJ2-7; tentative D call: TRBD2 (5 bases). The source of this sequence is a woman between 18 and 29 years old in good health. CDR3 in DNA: TGCGCCAGCAGCCCCGACGGGAACTCCTACGAGCAGTACTTC. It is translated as CASSPDGNSYEQYF.